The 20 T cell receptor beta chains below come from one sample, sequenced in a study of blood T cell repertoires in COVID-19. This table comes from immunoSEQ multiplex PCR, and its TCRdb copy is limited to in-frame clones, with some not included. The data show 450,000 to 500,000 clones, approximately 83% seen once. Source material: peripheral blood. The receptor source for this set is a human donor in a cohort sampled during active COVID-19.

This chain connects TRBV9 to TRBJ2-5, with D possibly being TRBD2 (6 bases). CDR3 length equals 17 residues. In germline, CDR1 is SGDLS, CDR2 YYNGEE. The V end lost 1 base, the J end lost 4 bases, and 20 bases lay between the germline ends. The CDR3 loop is CASSVYGGPLRTETQYF. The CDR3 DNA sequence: TGTGCCAGCAGCGTATACGGAGGGCCATTAAGGACAGAGACCCAGTACTTC.

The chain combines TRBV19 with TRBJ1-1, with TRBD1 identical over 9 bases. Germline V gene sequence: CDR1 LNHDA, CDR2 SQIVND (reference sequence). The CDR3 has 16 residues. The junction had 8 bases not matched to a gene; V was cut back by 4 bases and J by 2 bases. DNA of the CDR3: TGTGCCAGTAGTACCCAGCCGGGACAGGGTAACACTGAAGCTTTCTTT. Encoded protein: CASSTQPGQGNTEAFF.

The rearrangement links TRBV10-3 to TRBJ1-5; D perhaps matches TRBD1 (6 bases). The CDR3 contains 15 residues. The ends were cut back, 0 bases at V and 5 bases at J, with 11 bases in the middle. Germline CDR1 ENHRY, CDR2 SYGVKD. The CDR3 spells CAISESGAGYQPQHF. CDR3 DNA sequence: TGTGCCATCAGTGAGTCGGGGGCAGGGTATCAGCCCCAGCATTTT.

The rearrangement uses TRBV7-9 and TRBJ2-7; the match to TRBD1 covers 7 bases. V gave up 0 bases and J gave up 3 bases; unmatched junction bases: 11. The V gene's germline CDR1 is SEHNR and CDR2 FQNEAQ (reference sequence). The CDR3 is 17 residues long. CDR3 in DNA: TGTGCCAGCAGCTTAGCGGGAGACAGGGCTCGGCTCTACGAGCAGTACTTC. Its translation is CASSLAGDRARLYEQYF.

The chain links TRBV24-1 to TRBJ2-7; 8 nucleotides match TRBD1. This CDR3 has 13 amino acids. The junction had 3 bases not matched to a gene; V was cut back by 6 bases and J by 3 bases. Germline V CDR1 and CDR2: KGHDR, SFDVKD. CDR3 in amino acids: CATSQTGGYEQYF. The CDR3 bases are TGTGCCACCAGTCAAACAGGGGGCTACGAGCAGTACTTC.

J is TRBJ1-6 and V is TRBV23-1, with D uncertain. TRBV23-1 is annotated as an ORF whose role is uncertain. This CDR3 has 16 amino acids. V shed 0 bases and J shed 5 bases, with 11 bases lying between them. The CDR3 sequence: CASSQSTPRDNSPLHF. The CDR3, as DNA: TGCGCCAGCAGTCAATCAACCCCCCGGGATAATTCACCCCTCCACTTT.

CDR3 in amino acids: CASSSPTSGGGEQFF. The CDR3 DNA is TGTGCCAGCTCATCCCCGACTAGCGGGGGCGGAGAGCAGTTCTTC. The chain is built from TRBV18 and TRBJ2-1, with TRBD2 matching over 12 bases. CDR3 length: 15 residues. Germline loops: CDR1 KGHSH, CDR2 LQKENI. The V gene end was trimmed by 5 bases and the J gene end by 10 bases; junction bases not matched to a gene: 9.

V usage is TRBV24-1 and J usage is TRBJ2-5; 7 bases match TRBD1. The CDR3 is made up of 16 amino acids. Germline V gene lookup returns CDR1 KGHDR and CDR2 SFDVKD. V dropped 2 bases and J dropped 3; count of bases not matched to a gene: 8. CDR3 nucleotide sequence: TGTGCCACCAGTGATTCCACCGACAGGGTAAAAGAGACCCAGTACTTC. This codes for CATSDSTDRVKETQYF.

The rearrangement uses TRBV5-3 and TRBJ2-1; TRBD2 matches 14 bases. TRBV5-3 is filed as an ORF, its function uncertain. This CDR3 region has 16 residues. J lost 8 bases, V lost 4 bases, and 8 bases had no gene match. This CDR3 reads CARSATSGRVFDEQFF. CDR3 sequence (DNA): TGTGCCAGAAGCGCGACTAGCGGGAGGGTTTTTGATGAGCAGTTCTTC.

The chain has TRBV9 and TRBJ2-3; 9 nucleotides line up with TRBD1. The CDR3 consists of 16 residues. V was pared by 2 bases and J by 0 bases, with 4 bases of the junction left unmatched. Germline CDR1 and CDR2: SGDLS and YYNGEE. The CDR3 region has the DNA TGTGCCAGCAGCGTGGGACAGGGTACTAGCACAGATACGCAGTATTTT. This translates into CASSVGQGTSTDTQYF. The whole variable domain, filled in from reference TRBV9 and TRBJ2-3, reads DSGVTQTPKHLITATGQRVTLRCSPRSGDLSVYWYQQSLDQGLQFLIQYYNGEERAKGNILERFSAQQFPDLHSELNLSSLELGDSALYFCASSVGQGTSTDTQYFGPGTRLTVL.

The CDR3 DNA is TGTGCCAGTACGATGACAGGGAATCAGCCCCAGCATTTT. Protein sequence: CASTMTGNQPQHF. The chain links TRBV2 to TRBJ1-5; 7 positions match TRBD1. The CDR3 spans 13 residues. J was trimmed by 4 bases and V by 9 bases; bases with no gene match: 6. From germline, CDR1 is SNHLY and CDR2 FYNNEI. The full variable domain, its missing parts supplied by reference TRBV2 and TRBJ1-5, is EPEVTQTPSHQVTQMGQEVILRCVPISNHLYFYWYRQILGQKVEFLVSFYNNEISEKSEIFDDQFSVERPDGSNFTLKIRSTKLEDSAMYFCASTMTGNQPQHFGDGTRLSIL.

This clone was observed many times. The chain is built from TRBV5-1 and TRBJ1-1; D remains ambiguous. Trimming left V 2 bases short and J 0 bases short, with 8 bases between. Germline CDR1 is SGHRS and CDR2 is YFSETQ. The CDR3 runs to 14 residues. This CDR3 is CASSLATVNTEAFF. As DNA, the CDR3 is TGCGCCAGCAGCTTAGCGACGGTGAACACTGAAGCTTTCTTT. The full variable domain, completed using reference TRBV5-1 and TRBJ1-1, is KAGVTQTPRYLIKTRGQQVTLSCSPISGHRSVSWYQQTPGQGLQFLFEYFSETQRNKGNFPGRFSGRQFSNSRSEMNVSTLELGDSALYLCASSLATVNTEAFFGQGTRLTVV.

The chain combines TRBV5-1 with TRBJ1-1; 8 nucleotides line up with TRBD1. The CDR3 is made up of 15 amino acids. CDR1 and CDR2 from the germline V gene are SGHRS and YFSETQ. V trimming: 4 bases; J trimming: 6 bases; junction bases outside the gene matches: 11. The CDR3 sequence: CASSTSGQGLAEAFF. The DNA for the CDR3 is TGCGCCAGCAGCACATCAGGACAGGGCCTCGCTGAAGCTTTCTTT.

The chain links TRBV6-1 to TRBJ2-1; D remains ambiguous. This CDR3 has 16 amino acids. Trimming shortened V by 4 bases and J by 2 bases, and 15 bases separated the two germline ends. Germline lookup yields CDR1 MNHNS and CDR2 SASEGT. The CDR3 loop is CASSGGERGAYNEQFF. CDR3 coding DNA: TGTGCCAGCAGTGGCGGCGAGAGAGGCGCCTACAATGAGCAGTTCTTC.

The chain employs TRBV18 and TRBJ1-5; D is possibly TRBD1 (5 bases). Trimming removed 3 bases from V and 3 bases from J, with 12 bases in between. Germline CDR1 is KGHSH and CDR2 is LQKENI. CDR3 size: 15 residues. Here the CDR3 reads CASSPMGGANQPQHF. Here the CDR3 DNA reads TGTGCCAGCTCACCTATGGGCGGGGCCAATCAGCCCCAGCATTTT. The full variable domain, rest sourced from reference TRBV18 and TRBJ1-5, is NAGVMQNPRHLVRRRGQEARLRCSPMKGHSHVYWYRQLPEEGLKFMVYLQKENIIDESGMPKERFSAEFPKEGPSILRIQQVVRGDSAAYFCASSPMGGANQPQHFGDGTRLSIL.

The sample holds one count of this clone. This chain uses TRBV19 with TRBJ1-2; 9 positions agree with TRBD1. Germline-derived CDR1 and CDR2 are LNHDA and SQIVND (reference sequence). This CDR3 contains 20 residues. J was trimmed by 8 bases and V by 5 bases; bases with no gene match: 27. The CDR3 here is CASSLRYTTGRTQGAEGYTF. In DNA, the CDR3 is TGTGCCAGTAGTCTCCGGTATACTACAGGCAGAACACAGGGGGCTGAAGGCTACACCTTC.

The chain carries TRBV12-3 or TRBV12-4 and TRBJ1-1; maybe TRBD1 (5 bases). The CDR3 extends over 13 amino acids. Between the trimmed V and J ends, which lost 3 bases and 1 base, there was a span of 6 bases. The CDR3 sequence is CASSFGQNTEAFF. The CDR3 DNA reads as TGTGCCAGCAGTTTCGGACAGAACACTGAAGCTTTCTTT.

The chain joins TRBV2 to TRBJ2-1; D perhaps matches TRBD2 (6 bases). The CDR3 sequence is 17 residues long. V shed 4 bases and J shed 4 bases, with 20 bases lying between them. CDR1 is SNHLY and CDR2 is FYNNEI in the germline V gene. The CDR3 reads CASSGFLDGSSYNEQFF. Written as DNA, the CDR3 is TGTGCCAGCAGTGGATTTTTAGACGGGAGCTCGTACAATGAGCAGTTCTTC.

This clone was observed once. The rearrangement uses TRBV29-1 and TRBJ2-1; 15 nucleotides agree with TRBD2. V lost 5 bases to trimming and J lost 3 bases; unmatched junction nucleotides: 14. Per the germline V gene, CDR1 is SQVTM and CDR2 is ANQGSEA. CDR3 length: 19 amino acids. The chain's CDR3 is CSVNEGQGLAGGLYNEQFF. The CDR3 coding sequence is TGCAGCGTTAACGAGGGCCAGGGACTAGCGGGAGGCCTCTACAATGAGCAGTTCTTC.

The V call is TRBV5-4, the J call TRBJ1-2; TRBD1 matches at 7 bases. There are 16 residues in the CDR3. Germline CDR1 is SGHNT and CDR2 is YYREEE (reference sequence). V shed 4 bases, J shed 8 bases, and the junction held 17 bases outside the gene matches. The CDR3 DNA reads TGTGCCAGCAGCCCGGGACAGCGAGACTCCCTATCCGGCTACACCTTC. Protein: CASSPGQRDSLSGYTF. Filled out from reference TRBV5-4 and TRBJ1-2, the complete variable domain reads ETGVTQSPTHLIKTRGQQVTLRCSSQSGHNTVSWYQQALGQGPQFIFQYYREEENGRGNFPPRFSGLQFPNYSSELNVNALELDDSALYLCASSPGQRDSLSGYTFGSGTRLTVV.